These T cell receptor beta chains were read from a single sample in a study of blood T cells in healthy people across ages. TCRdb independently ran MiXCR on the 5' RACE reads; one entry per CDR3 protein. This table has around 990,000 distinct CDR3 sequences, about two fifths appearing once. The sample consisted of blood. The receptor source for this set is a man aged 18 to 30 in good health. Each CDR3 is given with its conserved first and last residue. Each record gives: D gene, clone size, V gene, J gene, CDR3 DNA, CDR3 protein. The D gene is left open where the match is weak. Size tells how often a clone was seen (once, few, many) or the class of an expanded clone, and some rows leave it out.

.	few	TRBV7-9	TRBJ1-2	TGTGCCAGCAGCTTAGAAGTGGTGGGCTACACCTTC	CASSLEVVGYTF
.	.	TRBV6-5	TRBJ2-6	TGTGCCAGCAGTCACGACTCGTTCTCTGGGGCCAACGTCCTGACTTTC	CASSHDSFSGANVLTF
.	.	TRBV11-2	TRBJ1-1	TGTGCCAGCAGCTTAGATCAAGGGAGAGACACTGAAGCTTTCTTT	CASSLDQGRDTEAFF
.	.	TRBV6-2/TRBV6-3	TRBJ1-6	TGTGCCAGCAGACACAGCGACGGAAGCTCCTATAATTCACCCCTCCACTTT	CASRHSDGSSYNSPLHF
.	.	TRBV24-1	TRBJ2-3	TGTGCCACCCGGGCAGGGAGCACAGAGACGCAGTATTTT	CATRAGSTETQYF
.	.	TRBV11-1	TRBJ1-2	TGTGCCAGCAGCTTAAATCAGGGAAATGGCTACACCTTC	CASSLNQGNGYTF
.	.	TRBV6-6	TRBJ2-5	TGTGCCAGCAGTTACTCGAGGCAGGGCAACAATGAGCAGTACTTC	CASSYSRQGNNEQYF
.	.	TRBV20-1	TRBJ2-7	TGCAGTGCTAGAGACGAACCGGGACCGTACAGTGAGCAGTACTTC	CSARDEPGPYSEQYF
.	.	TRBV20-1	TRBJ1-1	TGCAGTGCTAGAACCGCCGGGACGGGAAACACTGAAGCTTTCTTT	CSARTAGTGNTEAFF
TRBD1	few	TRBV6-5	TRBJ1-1	TGTGCCAGCAGTTACTCGATAGTAGTTCTGGACAGGGACACTGAAGCTTTCTTT	CASSYSIVVLDRDTEAFF
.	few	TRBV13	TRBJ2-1	TGTGCCAGCAGCACACAGGGAACGGTCTACAATGAGCAGTTCTTC	CASSTQGTVYNEQFF
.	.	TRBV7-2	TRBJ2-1	TGTGCCAGCAGCTTAGGGATCCTTCTCGATGAGCAGTTCTTC	CASSLGILLDEQFF
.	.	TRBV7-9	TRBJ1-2	TGTGCCAGCAGCAATACAGACAACTATGGCCACACCTTC	CASSNTDNYGHTF
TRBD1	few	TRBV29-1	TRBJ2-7	TGCAGCGTCCGGGACAGGAGCTCCTACGAGCAGTACTTC	CSVRDRSSYEQYF
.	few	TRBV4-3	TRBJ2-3	TGCGCCAGCAGCCAAGGATGGACAGCTAGCACAGATACGCAGTATTTT	CASSQGWTASTDTQYF
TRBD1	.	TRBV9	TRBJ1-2	TGTCCCAGCAGCGCGGACAGGGTTGGCTACACCTTC	CPSSADRVGYTF